The clone carrying this T cell receptor (beta chain) was seen many times. No antigen is known for it. These data come from a study of T cells in Graves' hyperthyroidism and ophthalmopathy. TCR beta CDR3 sequences were amplified from RNA transcripts. In the first-round RT-PCR of the TCR CDR3, the HTBI primer set was used. TCRdb itself ran the multiplex PCR reads through MiXCR, one entry per CDR3 protein. The sample comprises around 340,000 distinct CDR3 sequences, 15% to 20% of which are singletons, and roughly 16% rests with the top ten. Broader study findings: Ophthalmopathy stood apart from stable hyperthyroidism in a 13 V-J model.

This CDR3 spans 15 amino acids. V was cut by 5 bases and J by 1 base, with 14 bases left in between. The germline V gene encodes CDR1 SGHAT and CDR2 FQDESV (reference sequence). The origin of this receptor is a woman aged 40 to 50 with Graves' ophthalmopathy. The chain combines TRBV11-1 with TRBJ1-1; the D gene is possibly TRBD1 (5 bases). Sequencing was done on a sample of blood. CDR3 sequence: CASSASGGKNTEAFF. CDR3 sequence (DNA): TGTGCCAGCAGCGCGTCGGGGGGAAAGAACACTGAAGCTTTCTTT.